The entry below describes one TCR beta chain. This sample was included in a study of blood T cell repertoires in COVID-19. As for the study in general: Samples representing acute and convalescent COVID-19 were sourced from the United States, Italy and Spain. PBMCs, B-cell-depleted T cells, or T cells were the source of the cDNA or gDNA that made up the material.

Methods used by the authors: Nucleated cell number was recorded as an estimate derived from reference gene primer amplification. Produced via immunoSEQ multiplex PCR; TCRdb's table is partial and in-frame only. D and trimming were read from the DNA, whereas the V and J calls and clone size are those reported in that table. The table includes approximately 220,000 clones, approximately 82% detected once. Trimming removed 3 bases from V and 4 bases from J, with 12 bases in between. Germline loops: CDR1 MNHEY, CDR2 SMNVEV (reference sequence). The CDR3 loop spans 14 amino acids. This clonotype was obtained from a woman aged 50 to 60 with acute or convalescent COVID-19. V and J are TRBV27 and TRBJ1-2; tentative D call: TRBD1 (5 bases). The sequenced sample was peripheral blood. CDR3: CASSFGQGIYGYTF. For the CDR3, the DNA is TGTGCCAGCAGTTTCGGGCAGGGAATCTATGGCTACACCTTC.